These 15 T cell receptor beta chains came from one sample sequenced in a study of response to subunit inactivated influenza vaccine. TCRdb re-called the RT-PCR reads through MiXCR, storing one row per CDR3 protein. The sample has 550,000 to 800,000 distinct CDR3 sequences, approximately 14% seen once. Sequencing was performed on PBMCs from blood, taken 12 days after vaccination. These receptors all stem from a man aged 45-65 years who received an inactivated influenza vaccine.

This clonotype was seen many times. V gene TRBV18 combines with J gene TRBJ1-1; no clear D. CDR3 size: 13 residues. Germline V gene lookup returns CDR1 KGHSH and CDR2 LQKENI. Deletions cut 6 bases from V and 1 base from J, with 9 bases between. CDR3 protein: CASSPDKNTEAFF. In DNA form, the CDR3 reads TGTGCCAGCTCCCCCGACAAGAACACTGAAGCTTTCTTT.

V usage is TRBV12-3 or TRBV12-4 and J usage is TRBJ2-7, with TRBD1 matching 10 bases. The CDR3 is made up of 16 amino acids. V shed 6 bases and J 6 bases; nucleotides not matched to a gene: 14. As DNA, the CDR3 is TGTGCCAGCAGCTTAAGGGGAATGACAGGGGGCCTCGAGCAGTACTTC. This codes for CASSLRGMTGGLEQYF.

This clonotype was observed a handful of times. This chain joins TRBV10-3 and TRBJ2-2; possibly TRBD1 for D (6 bases). Deletions cut 2 bases from V and 5 bases from J, with 12 bases between. The CDR3 sequence is 15 residues long. The germline V gene encodes CDR1 ENHRY and CDR2 SYGVKD. The DNA for the CDR3 is TGTGCCATCAGTGAGAGGGGGTTCGGGACCGGGGAGCTGTTTTTT. It translates to CAISERGFGTGELFF.

The V and J genes are TRBV6-2 or TRBV6-3 and TRBJ2-6; no clear D. V gave up 8 bases and J gave up 0 bases, with 5 bases separating them. Germline CDR1 reads MNHEY; CDR2 reads SVGEGT. The CDR3 length is 13 residues. The CDR3 reads CASVPSGANVLTF. The CDR3 nucleotides read TGTGCCAGCGTCCCCTCTGGGGCCAACGTCCTGACTTTC.

The chain combines TRBV6-2 or TRBV6-3 with TRBJ1-5; TRBD1 might be the D (6 bases). The CDR3 is made up of 16 amino acids. V was shortened by 0 bases and J by 4 bases, with 13 bases between the two germline ends. Germline V gene data show CDR1 as MNHEY and CDR2 as SVGEGT. The CDR3 DNA reads as TGTGCCAGCAGTTACTCGGCAGGGGCCTCAAATCAGCCCCAGCATTTT. Translated: CASSYSAGASNQPQHF.

Remarks on this clonotype: An end of the junction does not agree with germline; a read error may underlie this. This chain links TRBV5-1 with TRBJ2-7, with TRBD1 matching over 12 bases. This CDR3 spans 14 amino acids. Germline V gene data show CDR1 as SGHRS and CDR2 as YFSETQ. The CDR3 reads CASSPGQGAYEHYF. The CDR3 region has the DNA TGCGCCAGCAGCCCGGGACAGGGGGCCTACGAGCACTACTTC. Combining the CDR3 with reference TRBV5-1 and TRBJ2-7 gives the whole variable domain KAGVTQTPRYLIKTRGQQVTLSCSPISGHRSVSWYQQTPGQGLQFLFEYFSETQRNKGNFPGRFSGRQFSNSRSEMNVSTLELGDSALYLCASSPGQGAYEHYFGPGTRLTVT.

This clonotype appeared a few times. The V and J genes are TRBV5-6 and TRBJ1-1, with no clear D. CDR1 is SGHDT and CDR2 is YYEEEE in the germline V gene. The V and J ends lost 6 bases and 4 bases respectively, with 16 bases between them. There are 14 residues in the CDR3. The DNA of the CDR3 is TGTGCCAGCATCCTGCGAGTGGTGGGCACTGAAGCTTTCTTT. Translating gives CASILRVVGTEAFF.

This clonotype came up a few times. J is TRBJ2-5 and V is TRBV29-1, with 12 bases that match TRBD2. V shed 1 base and J 10 bases; nucleotides not matched to a gene: 10. This CDR3 has 15 residues. Germline CDR1 and CDR2: SQVTM and ANQGSEA. The CDR3 here is CSVEVYRLAGGNQYF. In DNA form, the CDR3 reads TGCAGCGTTGAAGTGTATAGGCTAGCGGGAGGGAACCAGTACTTC.

This clonotype was counted only a few times. The CDR3: CASSVGTSATYEQYF. The CDR3 DNA follows: TGTGCCAGCAGCGTAGGGACTAGCGCTACCTACGAGCAGTACTTC. V and J are TRBV9 and TRBJ2-7, with TRBD2 identical over 9 bases. Germline values: CDR1 SGDLS, CDR2 YYNGEE. With V trimmed by 0 bases and J by 2 bases, 3 bases remained unmatched. The CDR3 consists of 15 residues.

A few counts support this clonotype. The rearrangement joins TRBV20-1 to TRBJ1-3; no firm D call. The CDR3 sequence is 14 residues long. In germline, CDR1 is DFQATT, CDR2 SNEGSKA (reference sequence). V shed 1 base and J shed 0 bases, with 7 bases lying between them. CDR3 in DNA: TGCAGTGCTAGAGCACAGATCTCTGGAAACACCATATATTTT. Translated: CSARAQISGNTIYF.

This clonotype was detected many times. This rearrangement joins TRBV5-6 to TRBJ2-1; D is perhaps TRBD1 (5 bases). V was trimmed by 1 base and J by 5 bases, leaving 7 bases between them. CDR1 is SGHDT, CDR2 YYEEEE, per germline. The CDR3 has 13 amino acids. The CDR3 loop is CASSLIGDNEQFF. As DNA, the CDR3 is TGTGCCAGCAGCTTGATAGGGGACAATGAGCAGTTCTTC. Combining the CDR3 with reference TRBV5-6 and TRBJ2-1 gives the whole variable domain DAGVTQSPTHLIKTRGQQVTLRCSPKSGHDTVSWYQQALGQGPQFIFQYYEEEERQRGNFPDRFSGHQFPNYSSELNVNALLLGDSALYLCASSLIGDNEQFFGPGTRLTVL.

This clonotype was counted many times. V and J are TRBV6-2 or TRBV6-3 and TRBJ2-2, with D possibly TRBD1 on 5 matching bases. Trimming took 7 bases from V and 0 from J, leaving 9 bases between them. This CDR3 has 14 amino acids. Germline CDR1 MNHEY, CDR2 SVGEGT. The CDR3 coding sequence is TGTGCCAGCAAAGGGGCTACGAACACCGGGGAGCTGTTTTTT. Residues: CASKGATNTGELFF.

V and J are TRBV5-4 and TRBJ2-1, with TRBD1 as a possible D gene (6 bases). Trimming pared 2 bases from V and 3 bases from J, leaving 12 bases between. The CDR3 has 15 residues. Germline V CDR1 and CDR2: SGHNT, YYREEE (reference sequence). The CDR3 loop reads CASSLLGRGYNEQFF. The DNA for the CDR3 is TGTGCCAGCAGCTTATTAGGCAGGGGCTACAATGAGCAGTTCTTC.

This clonotype came up many times. The chain is built from TRBV30 and TRBJ2-2; no definite D call. This CDR3 comprises 14 residues. V lost 1 base and J lost 8, with 14 bases in between. Germline CDR1 and CDR2: GTSNPN and SVGIG (reference sequence). The CDR3 sequence: CAWSGTKVGGELFF. CDR3 nucleotides: TGTGCCTGGAGTGGTACGAAGGTGGGGGGGGAGCTGTTTTTT.

V gene TRBV19 combines with J gene TRBJ2-6; 8 bases align to TRBD1. Losses at the gene ends were 3 bases for V and 0 bases for J; bases not matched to a gene: 4. The CDR3 runs 17 residues. Germline lookup yields CDR1 LNHDA and CDR2 SQIVND (reference sequence). CDR3 bases: TGTGCCAGTAGTATGACAGGGGCCCGCTCTGGGGCCAACGTCCTGACTTTC. Translating gives CASSMTGARSGANVLTF.